Listed here are 21 T cell receptor beta chains from one sample, sequenced in a study of blood T cell repertoires in COVID-19. Sequencing was performed with immunoSEQ multiplex PCR; in TCRdb, only in-frame clones are kept and a portion is missing. Among 75,000 to 100,000 clones listed, around 80% were seen once. The sample consisted of peripheral blood. Receptor source: an older man with acute or convalescent COVID-19.

In DNA, the CDR3 is TGTGCCTGGGAGATAGCGGGAGGCCGTTACAATGAGCAGTTCTTC. It yields the protein CAWEIAGGRYNEQFF. The genes are TRBV30 and TRBJ2-1, with TRBD2 identical over 10 bases. The CDR3 spans 15 residues. Trimming cost V 5 bases and J 4 bases; bases outside gene matches: 8. Germline-derived CDR1 and CDR2 are GTSNPN and SVGIG (reference sequence).

The V call is TRBV9, the J call TRBJ2-5; 10 bases fit TRBD2. In germline, CDR1 is SGDLS, CDR2 YYNGEE. This CDR3 contains 14 residues. The CDR3 is CPRSGGGPQETQYF. In nucleotides, the CDR3 is TGTCCCCGCAGCGGGGGGGGGCCCCAAGAGACCCAGTACTTC.

The rearrangement links TRBV19 to TRBJ1-4; 7 nucleotides align to TRBD1. The CDR3 sequence is 15 residues long. J gave up 6 bases and V 8 bases, and 12 bases lay outside the gene matches. Looked up from germline, CDR1 is LNHDA and CDR2 is SQIVND (reference sequence). CDR3 DNA: TGTGCCAGTCTTAGTATTGGGACAGAACATGAAAAACTGTTTTTT. Amino acids: CASLSIGTEHEKLFF.

In this sample, this clone turned up once. The chain recombines TRBV11-1 with TRBJ2-5, with D unclear. Germline CDR1 and CDR2: SGHAT and FQDESV (reference sequence). Trimming pared 1 base from V and 0 bases from J, leaving 12 bases between. The CDR3 spans 16 residues. The CDR3 bases are TGTGCCAGCAGCTTAGGAGATGGCAGGTACCAAGAGACCCAGTACTTC. Its translation is CASSLGDGRYQETQYF. Full variable domain (outside the CDR3, taken from reference TRBV11-1 and TRBJ2-5): EAEVAQSPRYKITEKSQAVAFWCDPISGHATLYWYRQILGQGPELLVQFQDESVVDDSQLPKDRFSAERLKGVDSTLKIQPAELGDSAMYLCASSLGDGRYQETQYFGPGTRLLVL.

The chain uses TRBV3-1 (or the pseudogene TRBV3-2) and TRBJ1-4; TRBD1 matches 7 bases. Germline lookup yields CDR1 LGHDT and CDR2 YNNKEL (reference sequence). The CDR3 sequence is 16 residues long. After removal of 3 bases from V and 8 bases from J, the junction contained 12 bases not matched to a gene. The CDR3 nucleotides are TGTGCCAGCAGCCATCCCGGACAGGCCTCAGGGGAAAAACTGTTTTTT. Translation gives CASSHPGQASGEKLFF.

The sample holds a few counts of this clone. The gene calls are TRBV6-5 and TRBJ2-2; D possibly corresponds to TRBD2 (6 bases). V lost 6 bases and J 2 bases, leaving 13 bases between the germline ends. Germline CDR1 MNHEY, CDR2 SVGAGI. This CDR3 comprises 15 residues. CDR3 in amino acids: CASSEVGGNTGELFF. CDR3 nucleotides: TGTGCCAGCAGCGAGGTGGGGGGTAACACCGGGGAGCTGTTTTTT.

The chain is built from TRBV15 and TRBJ1-2; D is perhaps TRBD1 (6 bases). Germline V gene sequence: CDR1 LNHNV, CDR2 YYDKDF (reference sequence). There are 15 residues in the CDR3. V lost 8 bases and J lost 6, with 22 bases in between. CDR3: CATGERGTFGDGYTF. In DNA form, the CDR3 reads TGTGCCACCGGAGAGAGGGGGACCTTCGGAGATGGCTACACCTTC.

The V and J genes are TRBV30 and TRBJ1-5, with 9 positions matching TRBD1. Germline CDR1 reads GTSNPN; CDR2 reads SVGIG (reference sequence). This CDR3 comprises 14 residues. V lost 3 bases to trimming and J lost 4 bases; unmatched junction nucleotides: 4. CDR3 loop: CAWSWDRANQPQHF. The DNA of the CDR3 is TGTGCCTGGAGCTGGGACAGGGCAAATCAGCCCCAGCATTTT.

The chain has TRBV5-1 and TRBJ1-4, with a tentative D call TRBD1 (5 bases). Trimming took 3 bases from V and 2 from J, leaving 14 bases between them. CDR1 and CDR2 from the germline V gene are SGHRS and YFSETQ. CDR3 length: 16 residues. The CDR3 coding sequence is TGCGCCAGCAGCTCCGGGACTTTGGCTACTAATGAAAAACTGTTTTTT. It encodes CASSSGTLATNEKLFF.

The rearrangement uses TRBV5-1 and TRBJ1-2; 7 nucleotides align to TRBD1. Trimming at V came to 0 bases and at J to 8 bases, leaving 7 bases not matched to a gene. The CDR3 contains 14 residues. Germline V gene lookup returns CDR1 SGHRS and CDR2 YFSETQ. The CDR3 spells CASSLAPSGGGYTF. CDR3 sequence (DNA): TGCGCCAGCAGCTTGGCCCCGTCAGGGGGGGGCTACACCTTC.

This clone was recorded only once. The genes are TRBV19 and TRBJ2-1; maybe TRBD1 (6 bases). Germline V lookup: CDR1 LNHDA, CDR2 SQIVND (reference sequence). V was cut by 0 bases and J by 0 bases, with 12 bases left in between. CDR3 length equals 17 residues. The CDR3 loop reads CASSIDQGQVSYNEQFF. CDR3 nucleotide sequence: TGTGCCAGTAGTATAGATCAGGGGCAAGTCTCCTACAATGAGCAGTTCTTC. The full variable domain, its missing parts supplied by reference TRBV19 and TRBJ2-1, is DGGITQSPKYLFRKEGQNVTLSCEQNLNHDAMYWYRQDPGQGLRLIYYSQIVNDFQKGDIAEGYSVSREKKESFPLTVTSAQKNPTAFYLCASSIDQGQVSYNEQFFGPGTRLTVL.

This clone has ten or more counts. The rearrangement joins TRBV5-1 to TRBJ2-7, with 8 bases aligning to TRBD1. Germline values: CDR1 SGHRS, CDR2 YFSETQ. The CDR3 runs 16 residues. V gave up 0 bases and J gave up 3 bases; unmatched junction bases: 8. The CDR3 DNA is TGCGCCAGCAGCTTGGCCGGGCAGGGGGCCGGCTACGAGCAGTACTTC. It codes for CASSLAGQGAGYEQYF.

V is TRBV5-4 and J is TRBJ2-1, with 11 positions matching TRBD2. There are 16 residues in the CDR3. CDR1 SGHNT and CDR2 YYREEE come from the germline V gene (reference sequence). V lost 4 bases and J lost 5; bases outside the gene matches: 8. Here the CDR3 reads CASSRDSGRENNEQFF. The CDR3 nucleotides are TGTGCCAGCAGCCGGGATAGCGGGAGGGAGAACAATGAGCAGTTCTTC.

The CDR3 sequence is CASSLALGGRANEQYF. DNA for the CDR3: TGTGCCAGCAGCTTAGCGCTGGGCGGGAGGGCAAACGAGCAGTACTTC. The chain uses TRBV7-8 and TRBJ2-7, with 9 bases lining up with TRBD2. CDR3 length: 16 amino acids. Germline lookup yields CDR1 SGHVS and CDR2 FQNEAQ. V trimming: 0 bases; J trimming: 5 bases; junction bases outside the gene matches: 8. The variable domain in full, completed from reference TRBV7-8 and TRBJ2-7, reads GAGVSQSPRYKVAKRGQDVALRCDPISGHVSLFWYQQALGQGPEFLTYFQNEAQLDKSGLPSDRFFAERPEGSVSTLKIQRTQQEDSAVYLCASSLALGGRANEQYFGPGTRLTVT.

The V call is TRBV5-4, the J call TRBJ2-4, with 7 bases fitting TRBD1. This CDR3 has 15 amino acids. The V gene end was trimmed by 4 bases and the J gene end by 9 bases; junction bases not matched to a gene: 13. Looked up from germline, CDR1 is SGHNT and CDR2 is YYREEE (reference sequence). CDR3 DNA sequence: TGTGCCAGCAGCCTCCCGACAGGGTGGAGGAGCATTCAGTACTTC. It encodes CASSLPTGWRSIQYF.

The chain has TRBV25-1 and TRBJ2-7, with TRBD2 matching over 9 bases. The CDR3 totals 15 residues. The junction had 3 bases not matched to a gene; V was cut back by 1 base and J by 2 bases. From germline, CDR1 is MGHDK and CDR2 SYGVNS. Here the CDR3 reads CASSESLAGTYEQYF. The DNA for the CDR3 is TGTGCCAGCAGTGAATCGCTAGCGGGGACCTACGAGCAGTACTTC.

The J gene is TRBJ2-7, the V gene TRBV19; TRBD1 matches at 7 bases. Germline CDR1 is LNHDA and CDR2 is SQIVND (reference sequence). The CDR3 sequence is 17 residues long. Trimming at V came to 3 bases and at J to 4 bases, leaving 15 bases not matched to a gene. The CDR3 protein is CASSMDNRGPGEYEQYF. The CDR3 nucleotides read TGTGCCAGTAGTATGGATAACAGGGGACCAGGGGAATACGAGCAGTACTTC. The full variable domain, completed using reference TRBV19 and TRBJ2-7, is DGGITQSPKYLFRKEGQNVTLSCEQNLNHDAMYWYRQDPGQGLRLIYYSQIVNDFQKGDIAEGYSVSREKKESFPLTVTSAQKNPTAFYLCASSMDNRGPGEYEQYFGPGTRLTVT.

The chain joins TRBV6-5 to TRBJ2-7, with D tentatively TRBD1 (5 bases). Germline CDR1 reads MNHEY; CDR2 reads SVGAGI. The CDR3 runs 15 residues. V was cut by 6 bases and J by 7 bases, with 22 bases left in between. The CDR3: CASSSTTWGDGEQYF. In DNA, the CDR3 is TGTGCCAGCAGCAGCACTACATGGGGCGATGGAGAGCAGTACTTC.

The rearrangement links TRBV10-3 to TRBJ2-7, with 9 nucleotides matching TRBD1. Germline V gene lookup returns CDR1 ENHRY and CDR2 SYGVKD. The CDR3 runs 13 residues. The V gene end was trimmed by 4 bases and the J gene end by 2 bases; junction bases not matched to a gene: 0. The CDR3 loop reads CAISGQGAYEQYF. CDR3 DNA: TGTGCCATCAGTGGACAGGGGGCCTACGAGCAGTACTTC.

The chain couples TRBV30 to TRBJ1-5; TRBD1 is a possible D gene (6 bases). Germline assignment: CDR1 GTSNPN and CDR2 SVGIG (reference sequence). The CDR3 spans 13 residues. Trimming removed 2 bases at V and 4 bases at J, with 9 bases between. The CDR3 protein is CAWSRTENQPQHF. CDR3 DNA sequence: TGTGCCTGGAGTCGGACAGAGAATCAGCCCCAGCATTTT.

The rearrangement links TRBV7-2 to TRBJ2-3, with a possible D match to TRBD2 (5 bases). The germline V gene encodes CDR1 SGHTA and CDR2 FQGNSA. The CDR3 extends over 14 amino acids. V lost 2 bases, J lost 4 bases, and 10 bases lay in between. CDR3 bases: TGTGCCAGCAGCTTAACTAGTTTCTCAGATACGCAGTATTTT. Protein product: CASSLTSFSDTQYF.